The entry below describes one TCR beta chain. The target antigen is unknown. The sample comes from a study of cytomegalovirus exposure and HLA in healthy donors. Germline V gene sequence: CDR1 MNHNS, CDR2 SASEGT. The CDR3 has 12 amino acids. The J segment lost 7 bases and the V segment lost 8 bases, leaving 5 bases of the junction unmatched. Whole-study results and caveats: Relative to equally common others, HLA-associated TCR beta chains showed greater clonal expansion in a later analysis.

PCR involved 60 Vbeta and 13 Jbeta primers. TCRdb keeps only in-frame clones here, not all; method: immunoSEQ multiplex PCR. The sample records 100,000 to 150,000 clones, 81% being singletons. Sequenced: PBMCs. This sequence originates from a man aged 18 to 30 in good health and CMV-seronegative. The V and J genes are TRBV6-1 and TRBJ1-5, with 7 bases that match TRBD1. The CDR3 DNA sequence: TGTGCCAGCTCGACAGGGCGGCAGCCCCAGCATTTT. It encodes CASSTGRQPQHF.